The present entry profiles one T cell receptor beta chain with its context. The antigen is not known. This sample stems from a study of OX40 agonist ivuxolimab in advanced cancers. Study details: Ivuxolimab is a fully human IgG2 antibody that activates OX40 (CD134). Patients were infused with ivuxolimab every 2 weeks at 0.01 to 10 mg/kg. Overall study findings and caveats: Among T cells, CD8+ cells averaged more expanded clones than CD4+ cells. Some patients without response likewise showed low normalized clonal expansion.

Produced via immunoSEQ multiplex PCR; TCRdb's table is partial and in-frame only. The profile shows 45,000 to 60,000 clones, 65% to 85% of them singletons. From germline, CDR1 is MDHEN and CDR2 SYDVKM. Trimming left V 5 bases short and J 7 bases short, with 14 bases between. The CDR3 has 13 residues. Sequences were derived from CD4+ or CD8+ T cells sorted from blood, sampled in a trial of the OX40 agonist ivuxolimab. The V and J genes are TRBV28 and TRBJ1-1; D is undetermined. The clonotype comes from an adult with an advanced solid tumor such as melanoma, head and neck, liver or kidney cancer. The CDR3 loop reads CASSQRSRVEAFF. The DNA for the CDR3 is TGTGCCAGCAGTCAACGGTCGCGGGTTGAAGCTTTCTTT.